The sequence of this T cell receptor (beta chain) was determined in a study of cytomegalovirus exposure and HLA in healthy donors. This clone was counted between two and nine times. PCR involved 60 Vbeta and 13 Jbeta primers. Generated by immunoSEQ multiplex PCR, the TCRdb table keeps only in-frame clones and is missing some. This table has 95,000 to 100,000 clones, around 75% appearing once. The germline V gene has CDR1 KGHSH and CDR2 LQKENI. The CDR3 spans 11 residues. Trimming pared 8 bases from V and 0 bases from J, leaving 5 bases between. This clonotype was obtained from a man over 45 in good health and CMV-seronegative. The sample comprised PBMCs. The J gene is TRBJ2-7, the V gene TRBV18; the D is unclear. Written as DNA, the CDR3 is TGTGCCAGCGCTAGCTCCTACGAGCAGTACTTC. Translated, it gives CASASSYEQYF. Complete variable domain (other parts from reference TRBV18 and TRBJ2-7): NAGVMQNPRHLVRRRGQEARLRCSPMKGHSHVYWYRQLPEEGLKFMVYLQKENIIDESGMPKERFSAEFPKEGPSILRIQQVVRGDSAAYFCASASSYEQYFGPGTRLTVT.